A selection of T cell receptor beta chains follows, all from one sample in a study of T-cell reconstitution after alpha-beta-depleted transplantation in children. TCRdb fed the PCR reads into MiXCR, producing one record per CDR3 protein. Counted here are about 250,000 distinct CDR3 sequences, more than 20% occurring once; the ten biggest clones make up about 5%. The specimen was PBMCs, mostly from graft donor cells, collected 360 days after TCRalphabeta/CD19-depleted stem cell transplant. These receptors all come from a female patient aged 2-9 years who had a stem cell transplant for congenital amegakaryocytic thrombocytopenia, so the T cells may come from the graft donor. Each CDR3 is given with its conserved first and last residue. A D gene is named only where the DNA matches it firmly. Some rows mark clone size as missing; the rest say once, few, many or name a class of expanded clone.

v_call: TRBV25-1; j_call: TRBJ2-3; clone_size: few; d_call: TRBD2; cdr3_aa: CASSSGRAADTQYF; cdr3_nt: TGTGCCAGCAGTAGCGGGAGGGCCGCAGATACGCAGTATTTT
v_call: TRBV19; j_call: TRBJ2-7; clone_size: few; d_call: NA; cdr3_aa: CASSIGPSSYEQYF; cdr3_nt: TGTGCCAGTAGTATCGGACCGAGCTCCTACGAGCAGTACTTC
v_call: TRBV20-1; j_call: TRBJ2-2; clone_size: NA; d_call: NA; cdr3_aa: CSASSGPPGELFF; cdr3_nt: TGCAGTGCTAGTTCGGGCCCCCCCGGGGAGCTGTTTTTT
v_call: TRBV4-1; j_call: TRBJ1-1; clone_size: NA; d_call: NA; cdr3_aa: CASSQEKAVLTEAFF; cdr3_nt: TGCGCCAGCAGCCAAGAAAAGGCAGTACTCACTGAAGCTTTCTTT
v_call: TRBV12-3/TRBV12-4; j_call: TRBJ1-5; clone_size: once; d_call: NA; cdr3_aa: CASSLLGTQSNQPQHF; cdr3_nt: TGTGCCAGCAGTTTGCTCGGGACACAAAGCAATCAGCCCCAGCATTTT
v_call: TRBV18; j_call: TRBJ1-4; clone_size: NA; d_call: NA; cdr3_aa: CASSRGQPFEKLFF; cdr3_nt: TGTGCCAGCTCACGAGGACAGCCATTCGAAAAACTGTTTTTT
v_call: TRBV2; j_call: TRBJ1-5; clone_size: NA; d_call: NA; cdr3_aa: CASRSDGHQPQHF; cdr3_nt: TGTGCCAGCAGGTCGGACGGTCATCAGCCCCAGCATTTT
v_call: TRBV5-6; j_call: TRBJ2-2; clone_size: NA; d_call: NA; cdr3_aa: CASSLLRGWTGELFF; cdr3_nt: TGTGCCAGCAGCTTGTTGAGGGGTTGGACCGGGGAGCTGTTTTTT
v_call: TRBV19; j_call: TRBJ1-2; clone_size: NA; d_call: NA; cdr3_aa: CASSWRRAYGYTF; cdr3_nt: TGTGCCAGTAGTTGGAGGCGGGCGTATGGCTACACCTTC
v_call: TRBV28; j_call: TRBJ1-2; clone_size: NA; d_call: TRBD1; cdr3_aa: CASSLIAGGNYGYTF; cdr3_nt: TGTGCCAGCAGTTTAATCGCAGGGGGGAACTATGGCTACACCTTC
v_call: TRBV12-3/TRBV12-4; j_call: TRBJ2-5; clone_size: many; d_call: TRBD2; cdr3_aa: CASSLATSVETQYF; cdr3_nt: TGTGCCAGCAGTTTAGCAACTAGCGTAGAGACCCAGTACTTC
v_call: TRBV4-1; j_call: TRBJ2-1; clone_size: few; d_call: TRBD2; cdr3_aa: CASSQPFGLAGGGNEQFF; cdr3_nt: TGCGCCAGCAGCCAACCTTTCGGACTAGCGGGAGGTGGGAATGAGCAGTTCTTC
v_call: TRBV25-1; j_call: TRBJ2-6; clone_size: few; d_call: NA; cdr3_aa: CASSYSSPGANVLTF; cdr3_nt: TGTGCCAGCAGCTACAGTTCTCCTGGGGCCAACGTCCTGACTTTC
v_call: TRBV7-9; j_call: TRBJ2-7; clone_size: NA; d_call: TRBD2; cdr3_aa: CASSLLWEGSNEQYF; cdr3_nt: TGTGCCAGCAGCTTACTGTGGGAGGGAAGCAACGAGCAGTACTTC
v_call: TRBV5-6; j_call: TRBJ2-2; clone_size: many; d_call: NA; cdr3_aa: CASSPLRRRRTGELFF; cdr3_nt: TGTGCCAGCAGCCCACTACGGCGTAGAAGGACCGGGGAGCTGTTTTTT
v_call: TRBV5-1; j_call: TRBJ1-1; clone_size: few; d_call: NA; cdr3_aa: CASSSAQSPTEAFF; cdr3_nt: TGCGCCAGCAGCTCTGCACAGTCCCCCACAGAAGCTTTCTTT
v_call: TRBV6-2/TRBV6-3; j_call: TRBJ2-7; clone_size: NA; d_call: NA; cdr3_aa: CATTLEGGEQYF; cdr3_nt: TGTGCGACCACCTTGGAAGGCGGGGAGCAGTACTTC
v_call: TRBV5-1; j_call: TRBJ2-5; clone_size: many; d_call: TRBD2; cdr3_aa: CASSLWLAEETQYF; cdr3_nt: TGCGCCAGCAGCTTGTGGCTAGCGGAAGAGACCCAGTACTTC
v_call: TRBV5-1; j_call: TRBJ2-7; clone_size: NA; d_call: NA; cdr3_aa: CASSLTSWSYERYF; cdr3_nt: TGCGCCAGCAGCTTGACTAGCTGGAGCTACGAGCGGTACTTC
v_call: TRBV5-5; j_call: TRBJ2-1; clone_size: many; d_call: TRBD2; cdr3_aa: CASSLGQGGLVSNEQFF; cdr3_nt: TGTGCCAGCAGCTTGGGGCAGGGAGGGTTGGTATCCAATGAGCAGTTCTTC
v_call: TRBV20-1; j_call: TRBJ2-1; clone_size: NA; d_call: TRBD2; cdr3_aa: CSALLAGGAYNEQFF; cdr3_nt: TGCAGTGCTCTACTAGCGGGAGGGGCCTACAATGAGCAGTTCTTC
v_call: TRBV24-1; j_call: TRBJ2-1; clone_size: few; d_call: TRBD1; cdr3_aa: CATSDVGPRDRGDNEQFF; cdr3_nt: TGTGCCACCAGTGACGTTGGGCCCCGGGACAGGGGGGACAATGAGCAGTTCTTC
v_call: TRBV20-1; j_call: TRBJ2-3; clone_size: NA; d_call: NA; cdr3_aa: CSARGPSTDTQYF; cdr3_nt: TGCAGTGCTAGAGGGCCAAGCACAGATACGCAGTATTTT
v_call: TRBV28; j_call: TRBJ1-6; clone_size: NA; d_call: NA; cdr3_aa: CATLTSVNSPLHF; cdr3_nt: TGTGCCACCCTTACGTCGGTTAATTCACCCCTCCACTTT
v_call: TRBV27; j_call: TRBJ2-2; clone_size: NA; d_call: TRBD2; cdr3_aa: CASSPSGTSGINGELFF; cdr3_nt: TGTGCCAGCAGTCCTTCCGGGACTAGCGGGATAAACGGGGAGCTGTTTTTT
v_call: TRBV5-1; j_call: TRBJ1-1; clone_size: few; d_call: TRBD1; cdr3_aa: CASSRDSQNTEAFF; cdr3_nt: TGCGCCAGCAGCCGGGACAGTCAGAACACTGAAGCTTTCTTT
v_call: TRBV4-2; j_call: TRBJ1-2; clone_size: NA; d_call: NA; cdr3_aa: CASSQDGGRFYGYTF; cdr3_nt: TGTGCCAGCAGCCAAGATGGGGGGCGCTTCTATGGCTACACCTTC
v_call: TRBV5-1; j_call: TRBJ1-1; clone_size: many; d_call: NA; cdr3_aa: CASSLVGGRAEAFF; cdr3_nt: TGCGCCAGCAGCTTGGTCGGGGGTAGAGCTGAAGCTTTCTTT
v_call: TRBV10-3; j_call: TRBJ1-1; clone_size: many; d_call: NA; cdr3_aa: CAISGVRVGEAFF; cdr3_nt: TGTGCCATCAGTGGCGTCAGGGTGGGTGAAGCTTTCTTT
v_call: TRBV28; j_call: TRBJ1-2; clone_size: few; d_call: NA; cdr3_aa: CASSQISDYYGYTF; cdr3_nt: TGTGCCAGCAGTCAGATATCGGATTACTATGGCTACACCTTC
v_call: TRBV12-3/TRBV12-4; j_call: TRBJ2-3; clone_size: NA; d_call: NA; cdr3_aa: CASSYSTGTDTQYF; cdr3_nt: TGTGCCAGCAGTTACTCTACGGGAACAGATACGCAGTATTTT
v_call: TRBV6-2/TRBV6-3; j_call: TRBJ2-3; clone_size: NA; d_call: TRBD1; cdr3_aa: CASSDRGRPTQYF; cdr3_nt: TGTGCCAGCAGTGACAGGGGGCGGCCTACGCAGTATTTT
v_call: TRBV29-1; j_call: TRBJ2-7; clone_size: NA; d_call: NA; cdr3_aa: CSVVPPGQIYEQYF; cdr3_nt: TGCAGCGTTGTACCCCCGGGACAAATCTACGAGCAGTACTTC
v_call: TRBV18; j_call: TRBJ2-7; clone_size: NA; d_call: NA; cdr3_aa: CASSRRSTEQQYF; cdr3_nt: TGTGCCAGCTCACGACGATCTACAGAGCAGCAGTACTTC
v_call: TRBV5-5; j_call: TRBJ2-7; clone_size: few; d_call: TRBD1; cdr3_aa: CASLPDRDYEQYF; cdr3_nt: TGTGCCAGCCTCCCGGACAGGGACTACGAGCAGTACTTC
v_call: TRBV28; j_call: TRBJ2-2; clone_size: NA; d_call: TRBD2; cdr3_aa: CASLQGWGLGLTGNTGELFF; cdr3_nt: TGTGCCAGTCTCCAGGGGTGGGGACTAGGACTAACGGGTAACACCGGGGAGCTGTTTTTT
v_call: TRBV4-1; j_call: TRBJ1-6; clone_size: few; d_call: TRBD1; cdr3_aa: CASSQGRTGQGYSSPLHF; cdr3_nt: TGCGCCAGCAGCCAAGGGCGAACCGGACAGGGTTACAGCTCACCCCTCCACTTT
v_call: TRBV6-5; j_call: TRBJ2-1; clone_size: once; d_call: NA; cdr3_aa: CASSDSSGSLSNEQFF; cdr3_nt: TGTGCCAGCAGTGACTCTAGTGGGAGTCTTAGTAATGAGCAGTTCTTC
v_call: TRBV5-1; j_call: TRBJ2-2; clone_size: NA; d_call: TRBD1; cdr3_aa: CASSPGQGAPRTGELFF; cdr3_nt: TGCGCCAGCAGCCCGGGACAGGGGGCGCCAAGGACCGGGGAGCTGTTTTTT
v_call: TRBV28; j_call: TRBJ2-2; clone_size: many; d_call: NA; cdr3_aa: CASRDTNTGELFF; cdr3_nt: TGTGCCAGCAGAGATACGAACACCGGGGAGCTGTTTTTT
v_call: TRBV6-2/TRBV6-3; j_call: TRBJ1-1; clone_size: many; d_call: NA; cdr3_aa: CASTLRGRPEAFF; cdr3_nt: TGTGCCAGCACGTTACGGGGAAGACCTGAAGCTTTCTTT
v_call: TRBV7-9; j_call: TRBJ2-7; clone_size: few; d_call: NA; cdr3_aa: CASRGSTKTYEQYF; cdr3_nt: TGTGCCAGCAGAGGCTCGACAAAGACCTACGAGCAGTACTTC
v_call: TRBV4-1; j_call: TRBJ2-7; clone_size: few; d_call: NA; cdr3_aa: CASSQDTWTTSFF; cdr3_nt: TGCGCCAGCAGCCAAGATACGTGGACTACAAGTTTCTTC
v_call: TRBV30; j_call: TRBJ2-1; clone_size: NA; d_call: NA; cdr3_aa: CAWSTLHEQFF; cdr3_nt: TGTGCCTGGAGTACCTTACACGAGCAGTTCTTC
v_call: TRBV10-3; j_call: TRBJ2-1; clone_size: NA; d_call: TRBD2; cdr3_aa: CAISDSGVEQFF; cdr3_nt: TGTGCCATCAGTGATAGCGGGGTCGAGCAGTTCTTC
v_call: TRBV18; j_call: TRBJ1-6; clone_size: few; d_call: NA; cdr3_aa: CASSPSSGAINSPLHF; cdr3_nt: TGTGCCAGCTCACCATCATCTGGGGCCATAAATTCACCCCTCCACTTT
v_call: TRBV12-3/TRBV12-4; j_call: TRBJ1-1; clone_size: NA; d_call: TRBD1; cdr3_aa: CASSRTGRTEAFF; cdr3_nt: TGTGCCAGCAGTCGGACAGGGAGGACTGAAGCTTTCTTT
v_call: TRBV20-1; j_call: TRBJ1-1; clone_size: NA; d_call: NA; cdr3_aa: CSARFPGDTEAFF; cdr3_nt: TGCAGTGCTAGATTCCCCGGGGACACTGAAGCTTTCTTT
v_call: TRBV28; j_call: TRBJ1-1; clone_size: few; d_call: NA; cdr3_aa: CASTSGGENTEAFF; cdr3_nt: TGTGCCAGCACCTCTGGGGGAGAGAACACTGAAGCTTTCTTT
v_call: TRBV10-3; j_call: TRBJ1-4; clone_size: few; d_call: NA; cdr3_aa: CAISEAQGGEKLFF; cdr3_nt: TGTGCCATCTCTGAAGCGCAGGGCGGCGAAAAACTGTTTTTT
v_call: TRBV28; j_call: TRBJ1-1; clone_size: few; d_call: NA; cdr3_aa: CASSPFPGFRGTEAFF; cdr3_nt: TGTGCCAGCAGTCCATTCCCTGGATTCCGCGGCACTGAAGCTTTCTTT
v_call: TRBV12-5; j_call: TRBJ2-2; clone_size: few; d_call: TRBD2; cdr3_aa: CASGRRLATGELFF; cdr3_nt: TGTGCTAGTGGCCGTAGACTAGCCACCGGGGAGCTGTTTTTT
v_call: TRBV28; j_call: TRBJ2-1; clone_size: NA; d_call: TRBD2; cdr3_aa: CASSIKTSRPYNEQFF; cdr3_nt: TGTGCCAGCAGTATAAAGACTAGCCGACCCTACAATGAGCAGTTCTTC
v_call: TRBV20-1; j_call: TRBJ2-7; clone_size: once; d_call: TRBD1; cdr3_aa: CSARGQQGHEQYF; cdr3_nt: TGCAGTGCTAGAGGGCAACAGGGGCACGAGCAGTACTTC